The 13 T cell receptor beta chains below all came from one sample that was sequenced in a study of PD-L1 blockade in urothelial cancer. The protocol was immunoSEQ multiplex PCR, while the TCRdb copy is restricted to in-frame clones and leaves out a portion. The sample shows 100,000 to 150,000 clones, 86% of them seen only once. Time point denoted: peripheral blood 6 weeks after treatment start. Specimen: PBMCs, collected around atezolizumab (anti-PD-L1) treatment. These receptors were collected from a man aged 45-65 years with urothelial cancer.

CDR3 amino acids: CASNEASGANVLTF. The CDR3 nucleotides read TGTGCCAGCAACGAGGCCTCTGGGGCCAACGTCCTGACTTTC. The chain combines TRBV18 with TRBJ2-6; D not certain. The germline CDR1 and CDR2 sequences are KGHSH and LQKENI. V gave up 8 bases and J gave up 0 bases, with 8 bases separating them. This CDR3 has 14 amino acids.

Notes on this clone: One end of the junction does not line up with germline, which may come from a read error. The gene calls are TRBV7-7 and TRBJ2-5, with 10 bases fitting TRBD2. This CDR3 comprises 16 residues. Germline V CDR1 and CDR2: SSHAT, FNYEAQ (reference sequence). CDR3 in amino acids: CASSLGASGRVETQYF. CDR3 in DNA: TGTGCTAGCAGCTTAGGAGCTAGCGGGAGAGTGGAGACCCAGTACTTC.

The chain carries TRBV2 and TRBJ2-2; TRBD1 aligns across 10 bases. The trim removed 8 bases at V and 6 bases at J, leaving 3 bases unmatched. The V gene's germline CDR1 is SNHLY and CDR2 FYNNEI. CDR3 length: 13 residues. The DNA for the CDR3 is TGTGCCAGCGGGGACAGGGGATCCGGGGAGCTGTTTTTT. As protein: CASGDRGSGELFF.

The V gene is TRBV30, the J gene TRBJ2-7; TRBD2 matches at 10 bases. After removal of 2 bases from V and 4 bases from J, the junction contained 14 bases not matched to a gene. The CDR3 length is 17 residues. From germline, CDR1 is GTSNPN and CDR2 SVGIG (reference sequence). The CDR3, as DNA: TGTGCCTGGAGTTCTATAGCGGGAGGCGTCGTAACATACGAGCAGTACTTC. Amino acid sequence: CAWSSIAGGVVTYEQYF.

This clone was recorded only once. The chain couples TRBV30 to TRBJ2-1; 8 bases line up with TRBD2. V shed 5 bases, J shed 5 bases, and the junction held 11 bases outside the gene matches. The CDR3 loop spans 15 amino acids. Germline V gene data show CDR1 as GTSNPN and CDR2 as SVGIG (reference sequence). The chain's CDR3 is CAWVPNGRANNEQFF. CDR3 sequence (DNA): TGTGCCTGGGTCCCTAACGGGAGGGCCAACAATGAGCAGTTCTTC. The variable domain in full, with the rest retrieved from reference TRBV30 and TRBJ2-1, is SQTIHQWPATLVQPVGSPLSLECTVEGTSNPNLYWYRQAAGRGLQLLFYSVGIGQISSEVPQNLSASRPQDRQFILSSKKLLLSDSGFYLCAWVPNGRANNEQFFGPGTRLTVL.

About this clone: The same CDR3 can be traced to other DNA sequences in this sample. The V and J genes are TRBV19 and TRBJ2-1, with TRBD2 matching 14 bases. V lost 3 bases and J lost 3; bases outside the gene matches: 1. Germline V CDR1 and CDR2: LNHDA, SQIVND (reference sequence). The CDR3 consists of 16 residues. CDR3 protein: CASSIGTSGSYNEQFF. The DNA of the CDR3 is TGTGCCAGTAGTATCGGGACTAGCGGGAGCTACAATGAGCAGTTCTTC.

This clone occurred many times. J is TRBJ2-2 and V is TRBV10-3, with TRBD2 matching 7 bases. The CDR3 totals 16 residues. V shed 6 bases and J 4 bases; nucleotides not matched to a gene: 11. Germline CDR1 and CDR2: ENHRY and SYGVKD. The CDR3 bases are TGTGCCATCAGCTTCGGGGCTAGCGGCCCCACCGGGGAGCTGTTTTTT. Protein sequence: CAISFGASGPTGELFF.

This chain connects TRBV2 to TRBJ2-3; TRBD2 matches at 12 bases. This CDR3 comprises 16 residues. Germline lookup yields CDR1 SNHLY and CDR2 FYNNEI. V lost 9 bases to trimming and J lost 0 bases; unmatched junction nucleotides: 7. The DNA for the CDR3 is TGTGCCAGTTGGTCAGGACTAGCGGGAAGCACAGATACGCAGTATTTT. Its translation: CASWSGLAGSTDTQYF.

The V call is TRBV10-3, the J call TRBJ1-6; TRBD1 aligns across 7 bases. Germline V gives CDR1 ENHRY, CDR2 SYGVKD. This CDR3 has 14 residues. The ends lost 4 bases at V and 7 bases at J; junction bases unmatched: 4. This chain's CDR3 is CAISVGTANSPLHF. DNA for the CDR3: TGTGCCATCAGTGTCGGGACAGCGAATTCACCCCTCCACTTT.

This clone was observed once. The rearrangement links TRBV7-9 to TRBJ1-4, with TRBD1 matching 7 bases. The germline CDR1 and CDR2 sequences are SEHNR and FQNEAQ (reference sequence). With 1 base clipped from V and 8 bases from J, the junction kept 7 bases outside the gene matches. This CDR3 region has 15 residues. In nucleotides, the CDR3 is TGTGCCAGCAGCTTAGGGCGACAGGGCGACGAAAAACTGTTTTTT. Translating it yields CASSLGRQGDEKLFF.

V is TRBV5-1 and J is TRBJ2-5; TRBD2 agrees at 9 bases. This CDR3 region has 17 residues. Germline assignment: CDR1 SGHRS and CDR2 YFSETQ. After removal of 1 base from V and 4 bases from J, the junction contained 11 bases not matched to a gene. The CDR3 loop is CASSLNFASGNGETQYF. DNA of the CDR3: TGCGCCAGCAGCTTGAATTTTGCTAGCGGGAACGGAGAGACCCAGTACTTC.

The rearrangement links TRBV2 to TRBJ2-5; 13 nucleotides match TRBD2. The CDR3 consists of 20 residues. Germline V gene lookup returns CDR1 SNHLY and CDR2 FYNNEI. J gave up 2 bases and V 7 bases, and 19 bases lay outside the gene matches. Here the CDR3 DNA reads TGTGCCAGCAAATCTTTTGTCTTTGGGACTAGCGGGACGAGACAAGAGACCCAGTACTTC. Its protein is CASKSFVFGTSGTRQETQYF.

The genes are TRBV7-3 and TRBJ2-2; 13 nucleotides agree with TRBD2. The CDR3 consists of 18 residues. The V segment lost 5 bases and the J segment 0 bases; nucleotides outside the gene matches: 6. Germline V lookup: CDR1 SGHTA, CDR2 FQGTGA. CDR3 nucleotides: TGTGCCAGCAGCCCAGGGACTAGCGGGAATACGAACACCGGGGAGCTGTTTTTT. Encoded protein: CASSPGTSGNTNTGELFF.